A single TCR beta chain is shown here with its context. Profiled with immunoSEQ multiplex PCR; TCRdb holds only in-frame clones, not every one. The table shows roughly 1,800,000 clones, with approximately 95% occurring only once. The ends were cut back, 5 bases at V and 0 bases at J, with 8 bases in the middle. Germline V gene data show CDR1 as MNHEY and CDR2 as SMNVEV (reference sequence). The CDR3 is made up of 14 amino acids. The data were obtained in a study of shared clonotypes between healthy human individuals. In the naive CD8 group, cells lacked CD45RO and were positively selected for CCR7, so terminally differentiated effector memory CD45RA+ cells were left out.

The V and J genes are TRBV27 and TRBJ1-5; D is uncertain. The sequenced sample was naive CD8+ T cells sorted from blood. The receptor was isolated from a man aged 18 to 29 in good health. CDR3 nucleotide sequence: TGTGCCAGCAGTCAAGCGGGTAGCAATCAGCCCCAGCATTTT. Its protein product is CASSQAGSNQPQHF.